This T cell receptor (beta chain) appears in the sequencing data of a study of long-term antiretroviral therapy in people with HIV. Study summary: Collection dates of the earliest samples fall about a decade before the 2015 immediate-ART recommendation.

Study results and limitations: HIV repertoires spanned tighter CDR3 length ranges than controls did.

This clone was observed a single time. Its antigen is not known. Before DNA extraction, roughly 0.95-10 million cryopreserved PBMC were held in the samples. The V gene lost 5 bases and the J gene lost 7 bases, with 18 bases spanning the gap. CDR3 length: 16 residues. The germline V gene has CDR1 SGHVS and CDR2 FQNEAQ. Researchers report immunoSEQ v3.0 was run at survey level. Sequencing was directed toward about 40,000-55,000 T-cell genomes in each sample. Clones were read by immunoSEQ multiplex PCR, and TCRdb kept only the in-frame ones, dropping some. The sample consists of 20,000 to 25,000 clones, approximately 78% of them appearing once.

The source of this sequence is a woman in her 30s with HIV. The chain recombines TRBV7-8 with TRBJ1-6, with TRBD1 as a possible D gene (6 bases). The sample in question was unsorted PBMCs, obtained 0.2 years after starting antiretroviral therapy. Here the CDR3 DNA reads TGTGCCAGCAGCGAGGATTTAGGACAGATCAATTCACCCCTCCACTTT. Translating gives CASSEDLGQINSPLHF.